One sample yielded the 21 T cell receptor beta chains listed below, sequenced in a study of T cells in Graves' hyperthyroidism and ophthalmopathy. From RNA transcripts, TCR beta CDR3 regions were amplified. The HTBI primer set served for first-round RT-PCR of the TCR CDR3. Each CDR3 protein is one row after TCRdb ran MiXCR on the multiplex PCR reads. The sample contains over 250,000 distinct CDR3 sequences, roughly 13% of which appear only once. The specimen was blood. The receptors shown here come from a woman aged 40 to 50 with Graves' ophthalmopathy.

This clonotype has ten or more counts. The rearrangement joins TRBV27 to TRBJ2-1; 11 bases align to TRBD2. This CDR3 is built from 20 residues. Germline assignment: CDR1 MNHEY and CDR2 SMNVEV (reference sequence). With V trimmed by 1 base and J by 0 bases, 11 bases remained unmatched. CDR3 in DNA: TGTGCCAGCAGTTTATTCGCTAGCGGGAGGTTTCCGAGCTCCTACAATGAGCAGTTCTTC. Its protein is CASSLFASGRFPSSYNEQFF.

This clonotype was found many times. This chain uses TRBV6-1 with TRBJ2-1, with 12 bases aligning to TRBD1. Germline loops: CDR1 MNHNS, CDR2 SASEGT. Unmatched junction bases numbered 12, after V lost 6 bases and J lost 6 bases. The CDR3 extends over 17 amino acids. The CDR3: CASRSGQGAQSSNEQFF. The CDR3, as DNA: TGTGCCAGCAGATCGGGACAGGGGGCGCAGAGTAGCAATGAGCAGTTCTTC.

This clonotype was recorded many times. V usage is TRBV29-1 and J usage is TRBJ1-1; D not resolved. The CDR3 loop spans 14 amino acids. Per germline, CDR1 SQVTM and CDR2 ANQGSEA. Trimming shortened V by 3 bases and J by 0 bases, and 11 bases separated the two germline ends. The CDR3 nucleotides read TGCAGCGTTGAGCCGGCGTACATGAACACTGAAGCTTTCTTT. This translates into CSVEPAYMNTEAFF.

This clonotype was picked up one time. The junction departs from the called germline gene at one end, perhaps through a read error. The chain combines TRBV7-8 with TRBJ2-1; D remains ambiguous. CDR1 is SGHVS and CDR2 is FQNEAQ in the germline V gene. This CDR3 has 12 residues. CDR3 nucleotides: TGCGCCAGCAGCCAAGACCAGACTCAACGGTTCTTC. This sequence encodes CASSQDQTQRFF. Full variable domain (remainder filled in from reference TRBV7-8 and TRBJ2-1): GAGVSQSPRYKVAKRGQDVALRCDPISGHVSLFWYQQALGQGPEFLTYFQNEAQLDKSGLPSDRFFAERPEGSVSTLKIQRTQQEDSAVYLCASSQDQTQRFFGPGTRLTVL.

This clonotype has ten or more counts. This sequence joins TRBV2 and TRBJ2-2; D ambiguous. Trimming took off 6 bases at V and 0 bases at J, with 8 bases between the two ends. The CDR3 sequence is 14 residues long. CDR1 and CDR2 from the germline V gene are SNHLY and FYNNEI. The CDR3: CASRQTTNTGELFF. In DNA, the CDR3 is TGTGCCAGCAGGCAGACAACGAACACCGGGGAGCTGTTTTTT.

The chain couples TRBV27 to TRBJ2-2; 12 bases are a match to TRBD1. Germline V gene sequence: CDR1 MNHEY, CDR2 SMNVEV (reference sequence). V was clipped by 3 bases and J by 7 bases; unmatched bases: 3. The CDR3 consists of 15 residues. CDR3 sequence reads: CASSLGQGAVGELFF. CDR3 DNA sequence: TGTGCCAGCAGTTTGGGACAGGGGGCGGTCGGGGAGCTGTTTTTT.

This clonotype appeared many times. This chain uses TRBV20-1 with TRBJ2-7; TRBD2 matches at 11 bases. After removal of 3 bases from V and 0 bases from J, the junction contained 1 base not matched to a gene. In germline, CDR1 is DFQATT, CDR2 SNEGSKA (reference sequence). The CDR3 contains 14 residues. The CDR3 is CSARGLADSYEQYF. The CDR3 DNA follows: TGCAGTGCTAGGGGACTAGCGGACTCCTACGAGCAGTACTTC.

This clonotype has just one count. The chain combines TRBV6-2 or TRBV6-3 with TRBJ2-3, with D unclear. Per germline, CDR1 MNHEY and CDR2 SVGEGT. The CDR3 contains 12 residues. Deletions cut 6 bases from V and 2 bases from J, with 6 bases between. The CDR3 region is CASRNPTDTQYF. The CDR3 DNA sequence: TGTGCCAGCAGGAATCCCACAGATACGCAGTATTTT.

This clonotype was seen repeatedly, ten times or more. The rearrangement uses TRBV29-1 and TRBJ2-1; D unresolved. CDR1 and CDR2 (germline): SQVTM, ANQGSEA. Trimming shortened V by 2 bases and J by 3 bases, and 5 bases separated the two germline ends. CDR3 length: 12 amino acids. The CDR3 bases are TGCAGCGTTGAATCAGGCTACAATGAGCAGTTCTTC. Amino acids: CSVESGYNEQFF.

CDR3 nucleotides: TGTGCCAGCAGTGAAGGACTGTACAATGAGCAGTTCTTC. Amino acids: CASSEGLYNEQFF. The chain is built from TRBV6-1 and TRBJ2-1; no reliable D call. The V gene lost 1 base and the J gene lost 4 bases, with 5 bases spanning the gap. This CDR3 is 13 amino acids long. In germline, CDR1 is MNHNS, CDR2 SASEGT.

This clonotype has ten or more counts. The chain links TRBV11-2 to TRBJ2-7; D perhaps matches TRBD2 (6 bases). Trimming removed 1 base at V and 3 bases at J, with 13 bases between. Germline lookup yields CDR1 SGHAT and CDR2 FQNNGV. This CDR3 region has 15 residues. CDR3 protein: CASSLVPAGYYEQYF. In nucleotides, the CDR3 is TGTGCCAGCAGCTTAGTGCCGGCGGGGTACTACGAGCAGTACTTC.

There are a few counts of this clonotype. The rearrangement links TRBV6-5 to TRBJ1-5; weak D call: TRBD1 (5 bases). Trimming cost V 0 bases and J 7 bases, with 10 bases left between them. Germline-derived CDR1 and CDR2 are MNHEY and SVGAGI. This CDR3 is 14 amino acids long. The CDR3 loop reads CASSYSGGVQPQHF. In DNA, the CDR3 is TGTGCCAGCAGTTACTCTGGAGGGGTCCAGCCCCAGCATTTT.

This clonotype was observed many times. This chain connects TRBV5-1 to TRBJ1-2; a weak D match, TRBD1 (6 bases). Between the trimmed V and J ends, which lost 2 bases and 5 bases, there was a span of 10 bases. This CDR3 has 13 residues. Per the germline V gene, CDR1 is SGHRS and CDR2 is YFSETQ. The CDR3, as DNA: TGCGCCAGCAGCTTCGACAGGACGTATGGCTACACCTTC. It is translated as CASSFDRTYGYTF.

Notes on this clonotype: Just one base apart from a much larger clone, this may be a read error. The chain links TRBV7-9 to TRBJ2-1; 8 bases align to TRBD2. The length of the CDR3 is 15 residues. Germline loops: CDR1 SEHNR, CDR2 FQNEAQ (reference sequence). The CDR3 spells CASSRIGGEGDEQLF. As DNA, the CDR3 is TGTGCCAGCAGCCGTATCGGGGGGGAGGGCGATGAGCAGCTCTTC.

The chain is built from TRBV6-5 and TRBJ2-7, with D possibly being TRBD1 (6 bases). Germline CDR1 and CDR2: MNHEY and SVGAGI. Trimming took 3 bases from V and 4 from J, leaving 13 bases between them. The CDR3 has 14 amino acids. The CDR3 reads CASSYAGQHYEQYF. The CDR3 DNA reads TGTGCCAGCAGTTATGCAGGACAGCATTACGAGCAGTACTTC.

This clonotype was detected many times. J is TRBJ1-5 and V is TRBV25-1; perhaps TRBD1 as D (5 bases). Germline assignment: CDR1 MGHDK and CDR2 SYGVNS. The CDR3 length is 17 residues. V shed 9 bases and J shed 4 bases, with 25 bases lying between them. The CDR3 coding sequence is TGTGCCAGGTGCTCCCAACTCGGGGCAAAGAGGAATCAGCCCCAGCATTTT. Its protein product is CARCSQLGAKRNQPQHF. The whole variable domain, remainder taken from reference TRBV25-1 and TRBJ1-5, is EADIYQTPRYLVIGTGKKITLECSQTMGHDKMYWYQQDPGMELHLIHYSYGVNSTEKGDLSSESTVSRIRTEHFPLTLESARPSHTSQYLCARCSQLGAKRNQPQHFGDGTRLSIL.

The V and J genes are TRBV7-9 and TRBJ1-1; D unresolved. V dropped 6 bases and J dropped 6 bases, with 17 bases sitting between them. The CDR3 is 14 residues long. CDR1 SEHNR and CDR2 FQNEAQ come from the germline V gene (reference sequence). DNA of the CDR3: TGTGCCAGCAGTCTGGACTTAGTGGTATCTGAAGCTTTCTTT. Protein: CASSLDLVVSEAFF.

This clonotype was seen a handful of times. V and J are TRBV5-8 and TRBJ1-5; D gene uncertain. The V gene's germline CDR1 is SGHTS and CDR2 YDEGEE. Trimming took off 0 bases at V and 2 bases at J, with 9 bases between the two ends. The CDR3 loop spans 15 amino acids. In DNA form, the CDR3 reads TGTGCCAGCAGCTTGGGCGACGGCCGCAATCAGCCCCAGCATTTT. Translation: CASSLGDGRNQPQHF.

This clonotype came up many times. The chain links TRBV10-2 to TRBJ1-2, with 7 nucleotides matching TRBD1. After removal of 0 bases from V and 3 bases from J, the junction contained 4 bases not matched to a gene. Per germline, CDR1 WSHSY and CDR2 SAAADI. This CDR3 region has 15 residues. CDR3 protein: CASSESRDSYYGYTF. The DNA for the CDR3 is TGCGCCAGCAGTGAGTCCCGGGACAGCTACTATGGCTACACCTTC.

This chain joins TRBV11-2 and TRBJ2-1; D gene ambiguous. There are 14 residues in the CDR3. The V gene lost 2 bases and the J gene lost 6 bases, with 11 bases spanning the gap. Germline lookup yields CDR1 SGHAT and CDR2 FQNNGV. The CDR3 sequence is CASSLSPTINEQFF. In nucleotides, the CDR3 is TGTGCCAGCAGCTTAAGTCCAACGATCAATGAGCAGTTCTTC.

This clonotype was detected many times. The chain recombines TRBV6-2 or TRBV6-3 with TRBJ2-5, with D perhaps TRBD2 (6 bases). The CDR3 is 16 residues long. The V and J ends lost 2 bases and 3 bases respectively, with 16 bases between them. Per germline, CDR1 MNHEY and CDR2 SVGEGT. The CDR3 protein is CASSYGGASPKETQYF. Here the CDR3 DNA reads TGTGCCAGCAGTTACGGCGGGGCTTCCCCGAAAGAGACCCAGTACTTC.